These 3 T cell receptor beta chains share one sample of origin, sequenced in a study of identical twins. TCRdb re-called the 5' RACE reads through MiXCR, storing one row per CDR3 protein. Found here are about 210,000 distinct CDR3 sequences, approximately 9% of them singletons; the top ten hold 5% to 6%. Sequencing was carried out using memory (CD45RO+) T cells sorted from blood. Receptors were obtained from a young woman in good health.

In its sample, this clonotype was seen many times. The gene calls are TRBV5-1 and TRBJ2-7; D possibly uses TRBD1 or TRBD2 (5 bases each). There are 15 residues in the CDR3. Germline V gene sequence: CDR1 SGHRS, CDR2 YFSETQ. V lost 0 bases, J lost 1 base, and 11 bases lay in between. In nucleotides, the CDR3 is TGCGCCAGCAGCTTGGACGGGGCCCCTTCCTACGAGCAGTACTTC. Protein sequence: CASSLDGAPSYEQYF.

There are a few counts of this clonotype. The chain joins TRBV12-3 or TRBV12-4 to TRBJ1-1, with D possibly being TRBD1 (6 bases). CDR3 length: 18 residues. Trimming left V 5 bases short and J 1 base short, with 23 bases between. The CDR3 sequence is CASSAQLGGLGSNTEAFF. The CDR3 nucleotides read TGTGCCAGCAGTGCTCAGTTGGGGGGGCTGGGGTCGAACACTGAAGCTTTCTTT.

The chain has TRBV20-1 and TRBJ2-1; 12 bases map to TRBD2. In germline, CDR1 is DFQATT, CDR2 SNEGSKA (reference sequence). The CDR3 runs 18 residues. The J segment lost 0 bases and the V segment lost 6 bases, leaving 12 bases of the junction unmatched. CDR3 in amino acids: CSARPLAGGGSSYNEQFF. The CDR3 coding sequence is TGCAGTGCCCGACCACTAGCGGGAGGTGGAAGCTCCTACAATGAGCAGTTCTTC.